This record concerns one T cell receptor beta chain sequence. The antigen remains unidentified. The junction shows a germline mismatch at one end, possibly a read error. Primers for the PCR totalled 60 Vbeta and 13 Jbeta. Clones were sequenced by immunoSEQ multiplex PCR, and TCRdb holds only the in-frame ones, with some missing. The sample has 130,000 to 150,000 clones, roughly 75% seen once. This entry belongs to a study of cytomegalovirus exposure and HLA in healthy donors. At the level of the study: About 84% of 350 to 400 genotyped donors fell in the Caucasian-associated ancestry cluster.

Germline V CDR1 and CDR2: SSHAT, FNYEAQ (reference sequence). The CDR3 is made up of 14 amino acids. Study results and limitations: In a later analysis, the majority of CMV-associated beta chains seemingly showed HLA restriction.

Sample: PBMCs. This TCR came from a man in his forties in good health and CMV-seropositive. The V call is TRBV7-7, the J call TRBJ1-6, with 10 bases matching TRBD1. The CDR3 loop reads CASSFRTGGYTLHF. DNA of the CDR3: TGTGCTAGCAGCTTCCGGACAGGGGGTTACACCCTCCACTTT.